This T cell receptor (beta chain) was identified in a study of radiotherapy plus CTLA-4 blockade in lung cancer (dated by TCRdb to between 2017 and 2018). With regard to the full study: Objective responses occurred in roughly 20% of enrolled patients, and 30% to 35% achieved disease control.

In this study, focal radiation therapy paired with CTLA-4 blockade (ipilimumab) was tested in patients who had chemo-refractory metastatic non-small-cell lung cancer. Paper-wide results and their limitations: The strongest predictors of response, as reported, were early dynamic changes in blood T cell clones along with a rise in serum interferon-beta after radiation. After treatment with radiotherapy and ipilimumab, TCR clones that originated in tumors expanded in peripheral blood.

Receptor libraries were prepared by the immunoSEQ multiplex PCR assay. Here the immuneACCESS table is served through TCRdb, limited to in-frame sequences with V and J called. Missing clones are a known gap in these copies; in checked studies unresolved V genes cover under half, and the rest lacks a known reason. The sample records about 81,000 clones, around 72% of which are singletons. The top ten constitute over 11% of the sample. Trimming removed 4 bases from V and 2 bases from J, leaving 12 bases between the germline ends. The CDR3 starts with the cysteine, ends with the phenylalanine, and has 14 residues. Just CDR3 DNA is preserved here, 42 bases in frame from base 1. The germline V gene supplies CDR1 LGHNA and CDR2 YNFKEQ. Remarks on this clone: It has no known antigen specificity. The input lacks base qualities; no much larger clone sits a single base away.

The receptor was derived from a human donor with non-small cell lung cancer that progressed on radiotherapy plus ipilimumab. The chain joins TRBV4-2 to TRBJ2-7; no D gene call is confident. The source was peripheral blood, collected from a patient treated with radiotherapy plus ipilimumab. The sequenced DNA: TGTGCCAGCAGCCCAACCGAAGGAGCCTACGAGCAGTACTTC. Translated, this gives CASSPTEGAYEQYF.